The following is a TCR beta chain sequence with its context. Profiling relied on immunoSEQ multiplex PCR, and the TCRdb table lists in-frame clones only, not all of them. The profile shows about 110,000 clones, roughly 90% of them singletons. Trimming stripped 3 bases from V and 1 base from J, with 16 bases between. The CDR3 is made up of 16 amino acids. Germline values: CDR1 SEHNR, CDR2 FQNEAQ (reference sequence). The entry originates in a study of T cell changes during pregnancy in multiple sclerosis. The TCR comes from a female donor in good health, enrolled as a control in a pregnancy study. This chain uses TRBV7-9 with TRBJ2-7; D may be TRBD1 (5 bases). This sample comprised peripheral blood, obtained in the third trimester of pregnancy. CDR3 amino acids: CASSFGVTGFSYEQYF. Here the CDR3 DNA reads TGTGCCAGCAGCTTTGGCGTTACAGGTTTTTCCTACGAGCAGTACTTC.